Shown below are 3 T cell receptor beta chains from a single sample sequenced in a study of T-cell reconstitution after alpha-beta-depleted transplantation in children. Using unique molecular identifiers, the investigators prepared the TCRbeta library. TCRdb reprocessed the PCR reads with MiXCR, giving one entry per CDR3 protein. The top ten clones hold approximately 5% of a sample with 400,000 to 500,000 distinct CDR3 sequences, about a tenth of them seen once. The source was PBMCs from the stem cell graft donor, collected from the stem cell graft. The source is a human donor who donated a stem cell graft to a child with acute myeloid leukemia.

V gene TRBV5-6 combines with J gene TRBJ2-4; maybe TRBD1 (6 bases). Trimming cost V 0 bases and J 7 bases, with 11 bases left between them. The germline gives CDR1 SGHDT, CDR2 YYEEEE. The length of the CDR3 is 14 residues. CDR3 bases: TGTGCCAGCAGCTTGGTTGGGACATACAACATTCAGTACTTC. Protein product: CASSLVGTYNIQYF.

The chain joins TRBV29-1 to TRBJ2-3; D could derive from TRBD1 or TRBD2 (5 bases each). The V gene lost 4 bases and the J gene lost 3 bases, with 11 bases spanning the gap. There are 13 residues in the CDR3. Germline V gene lookup returns CDR1 SQVTM and CDR2 ANQGSEA. The CDR3 DNA sequence: TGCAGCGTTGTAGGGGACGCAACAGATACGCAGTATTTT. Translating it yields CSVVGDATDTQYF.

This clonotype was recorded a few times. The chain carries TRBV5-1 and TRBJ2-5, with D perhaps matching TRBD2 (5 bases). V was pared by 2 bases and J by 5 bases, with 13 bases between. The CDR3 contains 14 residues. Germline V gene lookup returns CDR1 SGHRS and CDR2 YFSETQ. Written as DNA, the CDR3 is TGCGCCAGCAGCTTCGGACTGGAGCGGGAGACCCAGTACTTC. The encoded protein is CASSFGLERETQYF.